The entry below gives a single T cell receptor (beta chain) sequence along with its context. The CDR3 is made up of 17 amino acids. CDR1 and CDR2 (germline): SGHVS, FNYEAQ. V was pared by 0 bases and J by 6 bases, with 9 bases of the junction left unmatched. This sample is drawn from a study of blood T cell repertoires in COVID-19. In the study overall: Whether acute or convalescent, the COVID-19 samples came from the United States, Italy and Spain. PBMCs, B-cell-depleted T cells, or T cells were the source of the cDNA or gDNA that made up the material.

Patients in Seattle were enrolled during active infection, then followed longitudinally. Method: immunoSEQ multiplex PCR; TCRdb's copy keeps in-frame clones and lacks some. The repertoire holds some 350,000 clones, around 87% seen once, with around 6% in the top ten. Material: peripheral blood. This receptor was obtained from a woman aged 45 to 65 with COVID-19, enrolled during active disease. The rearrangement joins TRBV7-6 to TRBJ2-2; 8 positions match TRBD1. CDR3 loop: CASSLAFSGGAAGELFF. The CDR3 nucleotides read TGTGCCAGCAGCTTAGCGTTTTCAGGGGGCGCGGCCGGGGAGCTGTTTTTT.